The clone carrying this T cell receptor beta chain was detected ten times or more. The antigen is undetermined. These data are taken from a study of regulatory T cells in long-lasting Graves disease. Findings and limits, study-wide: Thyroid tissue went unexamined; only peripheral blood was analyzed.

Time point meaning: newly diagnosed GD, antithyroid drugs for less than 3 months. Extracted PBMC RNA gave rise to the TCR library. Patients were from an endocrinology department in Xi'an, China. This CDR3 is built from 17 residues. The germline CDR1 and CDR2 sequences are DFQATT and SNEGSKA (reference sequence). J gave up 4 bases and V 0 bases, and 14 bases lay outside the gene matches. The authors built TCR beta libraries using iRepertoire HTBI primers and Arm-PCR of CDR3 regions. In TCRdb, the multiplex PCR reads were re-called with MiXCR into one record per CDR3 protein. The table lists around 460,000 distinct CDR3 sequences, 11% to 15% of them singletons. This sample also appeared in a second study, on T cells in Graves' hyperthyroidism and ophthalmopathy. That report notes: Orbital computed tomography and thyroid ultrasound, together with serum TRAb and thyroxine and clinical symptoms, were used for diagnoses.

The sequenced sample was peripheral blood mononuclear cells (PBMCs), obtained at new diagnosis, from a patient treated with antithyroid drugs. The chain joins TRBV20-1 to TRBJ1-1; 7 nucleotides align to TRBD1. This TCR was recovered from a woman between 50 and 59 years old with Graves disease. CDR3 sequence (DNA): TGCAGTGCTAGAGATCGGTTTGTGAGGGGGCTAGGCACTGAAGCTTTCTTT. It yields the protein CSARDRFVRGLGTEAFF.